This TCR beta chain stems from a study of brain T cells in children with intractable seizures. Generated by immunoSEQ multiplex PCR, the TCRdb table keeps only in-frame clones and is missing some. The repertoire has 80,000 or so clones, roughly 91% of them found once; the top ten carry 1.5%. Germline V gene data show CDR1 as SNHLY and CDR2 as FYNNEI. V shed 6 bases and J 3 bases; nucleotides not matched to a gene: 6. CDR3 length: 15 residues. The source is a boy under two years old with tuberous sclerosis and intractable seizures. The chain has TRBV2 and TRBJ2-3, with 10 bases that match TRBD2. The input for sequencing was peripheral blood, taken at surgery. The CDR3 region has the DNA TGTGCCAGCAGCCGGCTAGCGGGGGTGACAGATACGCAGTATTTT. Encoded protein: CASSRLAGVTDTQYF.